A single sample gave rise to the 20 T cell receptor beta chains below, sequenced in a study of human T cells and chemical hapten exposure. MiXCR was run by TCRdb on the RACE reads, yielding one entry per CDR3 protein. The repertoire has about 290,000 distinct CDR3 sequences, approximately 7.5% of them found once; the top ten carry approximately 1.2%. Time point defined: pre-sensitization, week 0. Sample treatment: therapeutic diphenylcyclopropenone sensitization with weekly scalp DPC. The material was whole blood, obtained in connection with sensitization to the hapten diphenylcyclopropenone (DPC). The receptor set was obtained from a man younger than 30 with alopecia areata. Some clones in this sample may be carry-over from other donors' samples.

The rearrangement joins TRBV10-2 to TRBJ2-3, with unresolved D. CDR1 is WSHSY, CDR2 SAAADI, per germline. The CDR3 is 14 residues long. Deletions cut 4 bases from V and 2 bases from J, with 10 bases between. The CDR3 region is CASSAGGYTDTQYF. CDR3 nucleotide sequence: TGCGCCAGCAGTGCTGGCGGTTACACAGATACGCAGTATTTT.

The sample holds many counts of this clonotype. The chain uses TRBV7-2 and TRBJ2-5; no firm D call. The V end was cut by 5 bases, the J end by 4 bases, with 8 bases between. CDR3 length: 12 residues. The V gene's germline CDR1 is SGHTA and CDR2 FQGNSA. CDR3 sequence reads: CASSPVRETQYF. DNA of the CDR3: TGTGCCAGCAGCCCGGTACGAGAGACCCAGTACTTC.

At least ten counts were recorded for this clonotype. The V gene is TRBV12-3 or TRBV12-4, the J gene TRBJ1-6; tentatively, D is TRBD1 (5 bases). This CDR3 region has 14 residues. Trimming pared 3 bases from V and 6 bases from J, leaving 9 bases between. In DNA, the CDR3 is TGTGCCAGCAGTTTTCAGGGTGCTAATTCACCCCTCCACTTT. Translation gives CASSFQGANSPLHF.

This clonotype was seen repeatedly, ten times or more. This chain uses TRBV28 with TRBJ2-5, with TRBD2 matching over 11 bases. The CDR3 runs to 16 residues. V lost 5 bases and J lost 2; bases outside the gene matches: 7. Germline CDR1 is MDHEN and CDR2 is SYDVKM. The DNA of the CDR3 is TGTGCCAGCAGTCCTCTAGCGGGGGGCCTTCAAGAGACCCAGTACTTC. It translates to CASSPLAGGLQETQYF.

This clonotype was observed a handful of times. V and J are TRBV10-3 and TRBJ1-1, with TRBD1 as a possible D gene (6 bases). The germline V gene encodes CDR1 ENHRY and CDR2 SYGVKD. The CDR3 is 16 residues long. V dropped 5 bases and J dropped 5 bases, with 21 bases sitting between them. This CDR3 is CAISWGERGTRTEAFF. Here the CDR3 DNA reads TGTGCCATCAGTTGGGGGGAGAGGGGGACACGGACTGAAGCTTTCTTT.

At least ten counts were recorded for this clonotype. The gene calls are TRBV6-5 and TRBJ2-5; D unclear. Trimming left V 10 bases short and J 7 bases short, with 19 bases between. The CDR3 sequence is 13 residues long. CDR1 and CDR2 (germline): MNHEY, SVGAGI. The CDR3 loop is CATSNVGRGTQYF. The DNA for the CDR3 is TGTGCCACCTCCAACGTGGGTCGCGGGACCCAGTACTTC.

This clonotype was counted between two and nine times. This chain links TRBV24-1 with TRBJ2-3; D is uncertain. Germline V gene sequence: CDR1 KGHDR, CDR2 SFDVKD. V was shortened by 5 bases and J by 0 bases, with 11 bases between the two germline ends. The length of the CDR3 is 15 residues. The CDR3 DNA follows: TGTGCCACCAGTGTAGGGCCCGTAAGCACAGATACGCAGTATTTT. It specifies CATSVGPVSTDTQYF.

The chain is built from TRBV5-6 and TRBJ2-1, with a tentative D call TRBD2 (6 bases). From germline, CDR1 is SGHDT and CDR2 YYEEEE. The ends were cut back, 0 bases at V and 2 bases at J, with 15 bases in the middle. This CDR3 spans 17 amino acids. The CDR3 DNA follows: TGTGCCAGCAGCTTGGCGGAGGGGACCCCTCCCTACAATGAGCAGTTCTTC. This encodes CASSLAEGTPPYNEQFF.

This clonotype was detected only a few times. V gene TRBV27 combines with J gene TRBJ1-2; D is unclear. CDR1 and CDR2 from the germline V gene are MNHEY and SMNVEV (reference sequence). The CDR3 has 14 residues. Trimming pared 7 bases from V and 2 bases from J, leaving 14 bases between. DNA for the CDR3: TGTGCCAGCACTCGAATGGGCAGAAACTATGGCTACACCTTC. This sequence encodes CASTRMGRNYGYTF.

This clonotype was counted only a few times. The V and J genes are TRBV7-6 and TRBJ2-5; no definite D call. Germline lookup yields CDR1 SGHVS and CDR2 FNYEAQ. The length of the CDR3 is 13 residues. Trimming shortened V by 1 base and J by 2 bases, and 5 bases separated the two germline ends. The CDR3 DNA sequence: TGTGCCAGCAGCTTAGACAATCAAGAGACCCAGTACTTC. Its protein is CASSLDNQETQYF.

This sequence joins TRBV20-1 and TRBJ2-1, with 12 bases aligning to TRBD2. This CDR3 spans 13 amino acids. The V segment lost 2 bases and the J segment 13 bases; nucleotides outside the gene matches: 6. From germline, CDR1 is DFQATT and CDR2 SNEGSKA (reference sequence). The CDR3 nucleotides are TGCAGTGCTAGAACTAGCGGGGGGCGCCAACAGTTCTTC. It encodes CSARTSGGRQQFF.

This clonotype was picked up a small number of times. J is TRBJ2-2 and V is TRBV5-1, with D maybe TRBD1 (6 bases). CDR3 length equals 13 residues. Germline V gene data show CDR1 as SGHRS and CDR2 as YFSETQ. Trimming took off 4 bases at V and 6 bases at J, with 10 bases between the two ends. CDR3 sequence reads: CASSKQGPGELFF. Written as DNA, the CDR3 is TGCGCCAGCAGCAAACAGGGTCCCGGGGAGCTGTTTTTT.

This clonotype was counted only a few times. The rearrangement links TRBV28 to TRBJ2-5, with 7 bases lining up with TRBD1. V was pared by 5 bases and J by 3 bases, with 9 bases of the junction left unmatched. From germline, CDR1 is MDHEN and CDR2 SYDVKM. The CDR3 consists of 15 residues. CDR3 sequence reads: CASSRPGTEKETQYF. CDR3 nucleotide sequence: TGTGCCAGCAGTCGTCCCGGGACAGAAAAAGAGACCCAGTACTTC.

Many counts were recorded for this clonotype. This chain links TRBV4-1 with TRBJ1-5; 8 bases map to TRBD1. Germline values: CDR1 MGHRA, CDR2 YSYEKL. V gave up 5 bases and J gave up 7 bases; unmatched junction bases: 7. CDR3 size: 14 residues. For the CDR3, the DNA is TGCGCCAGCAGCACGCAGGGGGCAGGCCAGCCCCAGCATTTT. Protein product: CASSTQGAGQPQHF.

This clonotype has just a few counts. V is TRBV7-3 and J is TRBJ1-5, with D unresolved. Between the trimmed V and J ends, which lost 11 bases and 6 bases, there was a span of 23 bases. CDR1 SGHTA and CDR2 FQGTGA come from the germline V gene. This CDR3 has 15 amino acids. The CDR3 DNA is TGTGCCCGACCCAACCGGGCCCCCGGCGGTCAGCCCCAGCATTTT. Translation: CARPNRAPGGQPQHF.

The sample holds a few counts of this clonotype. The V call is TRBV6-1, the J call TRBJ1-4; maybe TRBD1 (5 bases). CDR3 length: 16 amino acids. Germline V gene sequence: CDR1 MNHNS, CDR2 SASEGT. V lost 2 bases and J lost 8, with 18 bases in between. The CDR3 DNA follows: TGTGCCAGCAGTGAATCTCGGGCCCGGAGGGACGAAAAACTGTTTTTT. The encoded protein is CASSESRARRDEKLFF.

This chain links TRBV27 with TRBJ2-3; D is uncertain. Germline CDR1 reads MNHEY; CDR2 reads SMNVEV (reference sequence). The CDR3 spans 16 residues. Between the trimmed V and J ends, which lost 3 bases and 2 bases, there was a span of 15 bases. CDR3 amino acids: CASSLGLLRITDTQYF. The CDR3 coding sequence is TGTGCCAGCAGTTTGGGGTTGTTGAGGATCACAGATACGCAGTATTTT.

CDR3 in DNA: TGTGCCAGCAGTTCGCCGGGACGCTCGGATGAAAAACTGTTTTTT. As protein: CASSSPGRSDEKLFF. The rearrangement uses TRBV6-6 and TRBJ1-4; possible D gene TRBD1, 5 bases. The CDR3 runs to 15 residues. Germline CDR1 reads MNHNY; CDR2 reads SVGAGI (reference sequence). V gave up 4 bases and J gave up 6 bases, with 15 bases separating them.

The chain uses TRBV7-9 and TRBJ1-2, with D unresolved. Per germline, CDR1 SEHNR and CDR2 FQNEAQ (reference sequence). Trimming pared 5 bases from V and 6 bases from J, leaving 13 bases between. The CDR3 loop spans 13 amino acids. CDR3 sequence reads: CASSLDSEDGYTF. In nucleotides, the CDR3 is TGTGCCAGCAGCCTTGACTCAGAAGATGGCTACACCTTC.

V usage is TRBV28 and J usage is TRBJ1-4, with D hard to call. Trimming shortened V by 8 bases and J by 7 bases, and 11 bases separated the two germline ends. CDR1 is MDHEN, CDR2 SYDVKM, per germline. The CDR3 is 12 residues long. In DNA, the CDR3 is TGTGCCAGCCTTTCGGGGTTTGAAAAACTGTTTTTT. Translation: CASLSGFEKLFF.